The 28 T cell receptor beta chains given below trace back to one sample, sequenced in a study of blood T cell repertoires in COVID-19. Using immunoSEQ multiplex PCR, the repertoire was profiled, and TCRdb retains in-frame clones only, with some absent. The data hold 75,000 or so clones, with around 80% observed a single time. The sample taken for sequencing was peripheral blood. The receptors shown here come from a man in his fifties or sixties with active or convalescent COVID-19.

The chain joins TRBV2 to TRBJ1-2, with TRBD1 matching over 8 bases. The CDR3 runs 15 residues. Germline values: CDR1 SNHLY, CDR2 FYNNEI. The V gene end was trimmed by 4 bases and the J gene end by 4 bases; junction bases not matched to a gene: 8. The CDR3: CASSVTRDRIYGYTF. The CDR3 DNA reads TGTGCCAGCAGTGTTACCCGGGACAGGATCTATGGCTACACCTTC.

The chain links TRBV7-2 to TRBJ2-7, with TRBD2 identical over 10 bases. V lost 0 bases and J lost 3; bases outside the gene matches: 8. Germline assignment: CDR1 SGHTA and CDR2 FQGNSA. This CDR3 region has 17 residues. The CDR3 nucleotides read TGTGCCAGCAGCTTAGCTTCGGCTAGCGGGGGCGTCTACGAGCAGTACTTC. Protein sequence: CASSLASASGGVYEQYF.

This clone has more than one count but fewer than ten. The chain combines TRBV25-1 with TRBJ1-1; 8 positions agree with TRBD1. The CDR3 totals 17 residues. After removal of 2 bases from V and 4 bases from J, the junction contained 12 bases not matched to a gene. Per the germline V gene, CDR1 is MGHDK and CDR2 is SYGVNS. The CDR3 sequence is CASSETTWTGSITEAFF. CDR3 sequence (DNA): TGTGCCAGCAGTGAAACTACATGGACAGGGAGTATCACTGAAGCTTTCTTT. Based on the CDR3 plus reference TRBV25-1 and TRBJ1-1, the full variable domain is EADIYQTPRYLVIGTGKKITLECSQTMGHDKMYWYQQDPGMELHLIHYSYGVNSTEKGDLSSESTVSRIRTEHFPLTLESARPSHTSQYLCASSETTWTGSITEAFFGQGTRLTVV.

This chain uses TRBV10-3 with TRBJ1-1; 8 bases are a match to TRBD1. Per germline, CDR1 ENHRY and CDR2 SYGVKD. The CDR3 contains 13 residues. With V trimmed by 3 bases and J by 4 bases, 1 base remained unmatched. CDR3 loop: CAISDRGPTEAFF. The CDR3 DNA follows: TGTGCCATCAGTGACAGGGGGCCCACTGAAGCTTTCTTT.

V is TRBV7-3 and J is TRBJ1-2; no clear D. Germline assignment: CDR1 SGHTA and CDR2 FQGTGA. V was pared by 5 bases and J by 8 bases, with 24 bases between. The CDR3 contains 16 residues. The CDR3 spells CASSQSILEREEGYTF. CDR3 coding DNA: TGTGCCAGCAGCCAATCGATCCTCGAAAGGGAGGAAGGCTACACCTTC.

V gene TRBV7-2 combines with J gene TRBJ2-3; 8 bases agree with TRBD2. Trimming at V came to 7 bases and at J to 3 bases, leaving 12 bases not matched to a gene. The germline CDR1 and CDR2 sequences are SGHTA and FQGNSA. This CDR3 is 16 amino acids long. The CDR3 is CASTDATGGQTDTQYF. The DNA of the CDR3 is TGTGCCAGCACCGACGCGACGGGGGGGCAGACAGATACGCAGTATTTT.

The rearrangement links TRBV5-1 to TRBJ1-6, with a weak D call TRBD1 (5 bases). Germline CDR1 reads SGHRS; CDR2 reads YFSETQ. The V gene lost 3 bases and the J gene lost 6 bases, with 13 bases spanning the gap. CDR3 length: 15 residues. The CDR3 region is CASSWTRDFNSPLHF. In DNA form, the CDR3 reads TGCGCCAGCAGCTGGACCAGGGATTTTAATTCACCCCTCCACTTT.

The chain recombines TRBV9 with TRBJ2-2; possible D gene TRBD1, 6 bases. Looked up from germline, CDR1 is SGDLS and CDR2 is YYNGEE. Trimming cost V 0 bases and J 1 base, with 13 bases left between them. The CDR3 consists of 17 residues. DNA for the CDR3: TGTGCCAGCAGCGTAGCTTCCGAGACAGGGAACACCGGGGAGCTGTTTTTT. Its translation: CASSVASETGNTGELFF.

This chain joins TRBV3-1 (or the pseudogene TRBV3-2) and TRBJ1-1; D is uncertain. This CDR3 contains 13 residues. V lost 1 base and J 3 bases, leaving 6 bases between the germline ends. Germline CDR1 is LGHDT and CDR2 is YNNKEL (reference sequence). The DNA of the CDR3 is TGTGCCAGCAGCCAAGGAGCGGACACTGAAGCTTTCTTT. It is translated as CASSQGADTEAFF.

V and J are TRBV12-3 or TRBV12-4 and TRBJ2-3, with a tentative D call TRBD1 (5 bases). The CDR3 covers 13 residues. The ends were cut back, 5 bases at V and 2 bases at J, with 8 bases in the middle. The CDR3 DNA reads TGTGCCAGCAGTGACAGTGCCACAGATACGCAGTATTTT. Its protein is CASSDSATDTQYF.

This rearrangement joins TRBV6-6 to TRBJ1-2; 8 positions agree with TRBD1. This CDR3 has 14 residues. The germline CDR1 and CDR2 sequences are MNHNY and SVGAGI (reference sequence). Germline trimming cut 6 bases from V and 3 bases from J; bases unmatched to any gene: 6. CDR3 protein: CASSSDRAYYGYTF. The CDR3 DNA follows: TGTGCCAGCAGCTCGGACAGGGCATACTATGGCTACACCTTC.

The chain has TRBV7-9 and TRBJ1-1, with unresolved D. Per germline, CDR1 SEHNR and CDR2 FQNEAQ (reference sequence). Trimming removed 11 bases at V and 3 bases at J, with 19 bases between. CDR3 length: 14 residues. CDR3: CAGGPRERDTEAFF. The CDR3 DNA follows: TGTGCCGGTGGGCCGAGGGAGCGGGACACTGAAGCTTTCTTT.

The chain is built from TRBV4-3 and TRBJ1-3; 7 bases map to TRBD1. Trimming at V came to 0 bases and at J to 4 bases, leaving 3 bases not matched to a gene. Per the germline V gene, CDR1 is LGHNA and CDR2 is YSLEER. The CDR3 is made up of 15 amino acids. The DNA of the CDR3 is TGCGCCAGCAGCCAAGACCCGGGACAGGGAAACACCATATATTTT. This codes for CASSQDPGQGNTIYF.

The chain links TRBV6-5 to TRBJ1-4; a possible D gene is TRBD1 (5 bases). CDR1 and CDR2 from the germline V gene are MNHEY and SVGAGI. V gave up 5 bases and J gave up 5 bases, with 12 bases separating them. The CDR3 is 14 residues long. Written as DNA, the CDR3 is TGTGCCAGCAGTAGACAGTCCTTCAATGAAAAACTGTTTTTT. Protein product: CASSRQSFNEKLFF.

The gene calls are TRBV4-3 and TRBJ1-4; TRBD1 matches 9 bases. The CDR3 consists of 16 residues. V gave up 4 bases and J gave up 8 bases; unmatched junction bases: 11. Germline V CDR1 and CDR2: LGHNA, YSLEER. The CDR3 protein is CASSRTTGQGGEKLFF. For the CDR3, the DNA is TGCGCCAGCAGCCGGACTACGGGACAGGGTGGGGAAAAACTGTTTTTT.

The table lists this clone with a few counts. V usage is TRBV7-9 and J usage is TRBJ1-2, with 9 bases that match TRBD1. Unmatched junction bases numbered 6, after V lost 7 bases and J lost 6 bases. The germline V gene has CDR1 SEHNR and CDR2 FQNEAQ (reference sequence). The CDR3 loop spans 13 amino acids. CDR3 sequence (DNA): TGTGCCAGCACCAAACAGGGGGCCAATGGCTACACCTTC. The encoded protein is CASTKQGANGYTF.

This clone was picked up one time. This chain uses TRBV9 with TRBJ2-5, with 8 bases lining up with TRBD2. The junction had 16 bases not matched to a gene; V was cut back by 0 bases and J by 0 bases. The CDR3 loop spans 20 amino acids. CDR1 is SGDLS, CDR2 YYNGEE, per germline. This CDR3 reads CASSVATGLGPAYDQETQYF. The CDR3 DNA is TGTGCCAGCAGCGTAGCTACGGGACTAGGGCCCGCTTACGACCAAGAGACCCAGTACTTC.

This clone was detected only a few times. CDR3 region: CASSRGRKSERELDTQYF. The CDR3 nucleotides are TGTGCCAGCAGCCGGGGACGGAAATCGGAGCGGGAGTTGGATACGCAGTATTTT. The chain carries TRBV12-1 and TRBJ2-3; TRBD2, the table's D call, was not compared with the DNA. TRBV12-1 is noted as a pseudogene. This CDR3 is 18 amino acids long.

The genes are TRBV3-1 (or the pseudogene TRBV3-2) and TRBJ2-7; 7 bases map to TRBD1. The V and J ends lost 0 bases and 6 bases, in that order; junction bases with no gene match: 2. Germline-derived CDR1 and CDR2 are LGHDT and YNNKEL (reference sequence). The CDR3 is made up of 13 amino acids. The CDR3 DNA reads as TGTGCCAGCAGCCAAGATAGGGGGCGCGAGCAGTACTTC. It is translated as CASSQDRGREQYF.

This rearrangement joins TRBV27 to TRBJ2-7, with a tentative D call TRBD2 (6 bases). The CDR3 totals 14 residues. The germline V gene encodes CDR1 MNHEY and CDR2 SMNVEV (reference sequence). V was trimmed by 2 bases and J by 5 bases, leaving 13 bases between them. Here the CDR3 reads CASSLSSGGDEQYF. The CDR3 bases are TGTGCCAGCAGTTTAAGTTCGGGCGGGGACGAGCAGTACTTC.

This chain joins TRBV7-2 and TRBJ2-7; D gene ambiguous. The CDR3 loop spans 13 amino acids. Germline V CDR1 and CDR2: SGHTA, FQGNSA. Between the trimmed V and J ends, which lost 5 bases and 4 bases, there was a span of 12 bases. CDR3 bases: TGTGCCAGCAGCCTTCATCTCGGTTACGAGCAGTACTTC. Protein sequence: CASSLHLGYEQYF.

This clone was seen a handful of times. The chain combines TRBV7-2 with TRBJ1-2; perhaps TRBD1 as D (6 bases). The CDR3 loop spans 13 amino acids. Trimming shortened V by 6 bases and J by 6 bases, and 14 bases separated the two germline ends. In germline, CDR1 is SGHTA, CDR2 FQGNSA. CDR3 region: CASRPTGRDGYTF. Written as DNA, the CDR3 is TGTGCCAGCAGGCCTACAGGGAGGGATGGCTACACCTTC. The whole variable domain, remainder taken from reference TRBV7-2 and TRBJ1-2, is GAGVSQSPSNKVTEKGKDVELRCDPISGHTALYWYRQSLGQGLEFLIYFQGNSAPDKSGLPSDRFSAERTGGSVSTLTIQRTQQEDSAVYLCASRPTGRDGYTFGSGTRLTVV.

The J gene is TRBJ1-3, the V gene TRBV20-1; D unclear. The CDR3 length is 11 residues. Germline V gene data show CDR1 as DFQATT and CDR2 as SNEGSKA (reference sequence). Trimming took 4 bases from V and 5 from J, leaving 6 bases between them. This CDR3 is CSATGRNTIYF. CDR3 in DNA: TGCAGTGCTACCGGGAGAAACACCATATATTTT.

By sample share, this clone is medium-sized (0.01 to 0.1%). This CDR3 reads CASSPGQGEDYGYTF. The CDR3 DNA is TGTGCCAGCAGCCCGGGACAGGGGGAAGACTATGGCTACACCTTC. This rearrangement joins TRBV7-9 to TRBJ1-2; 11 bases map to TRBD1. Germline V gene lookup returns CDR1 SEHNR and CDR2 FQNEAQ (reference sequence). V shed 5 bases, J shed 3 bases, and the junction held 5 bases outside the gene matches. The CDR3 consists of 15 residues.

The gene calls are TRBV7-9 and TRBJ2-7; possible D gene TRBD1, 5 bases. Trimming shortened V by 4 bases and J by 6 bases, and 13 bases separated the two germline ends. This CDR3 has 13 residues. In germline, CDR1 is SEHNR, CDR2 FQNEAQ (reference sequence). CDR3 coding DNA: TGTGCCAGCAGCTACTCGACAGATGGCGAGCAGTACTTC. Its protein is CASSYSTDGEQYF.

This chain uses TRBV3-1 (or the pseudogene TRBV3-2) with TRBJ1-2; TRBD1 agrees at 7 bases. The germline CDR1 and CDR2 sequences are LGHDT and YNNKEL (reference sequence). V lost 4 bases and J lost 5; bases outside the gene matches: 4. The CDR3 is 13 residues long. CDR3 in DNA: TGTGCCAGCAGCCCCCGACAGGGTTATGGCTACACCTTC. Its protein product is CASSPRQGYGYTF.

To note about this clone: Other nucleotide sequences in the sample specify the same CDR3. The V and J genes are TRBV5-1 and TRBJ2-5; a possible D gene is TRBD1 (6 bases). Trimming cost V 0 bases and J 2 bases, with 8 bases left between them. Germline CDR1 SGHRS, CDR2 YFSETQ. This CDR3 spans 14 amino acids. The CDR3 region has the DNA TGCGCCAGCAGCTTGGTAGGGGGTCAAGAGACCCAGTACTTC. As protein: CASSLVGGQETQYF.

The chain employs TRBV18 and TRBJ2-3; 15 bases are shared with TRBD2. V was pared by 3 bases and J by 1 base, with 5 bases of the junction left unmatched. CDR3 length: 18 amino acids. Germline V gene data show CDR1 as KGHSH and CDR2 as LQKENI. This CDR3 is CASSPGLAGGLGTDTQYF. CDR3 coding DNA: TGTGCCAGCTCACCCGGACTAGCGGGGGGGCTTGGCACAGATACGCAGTATTTT.